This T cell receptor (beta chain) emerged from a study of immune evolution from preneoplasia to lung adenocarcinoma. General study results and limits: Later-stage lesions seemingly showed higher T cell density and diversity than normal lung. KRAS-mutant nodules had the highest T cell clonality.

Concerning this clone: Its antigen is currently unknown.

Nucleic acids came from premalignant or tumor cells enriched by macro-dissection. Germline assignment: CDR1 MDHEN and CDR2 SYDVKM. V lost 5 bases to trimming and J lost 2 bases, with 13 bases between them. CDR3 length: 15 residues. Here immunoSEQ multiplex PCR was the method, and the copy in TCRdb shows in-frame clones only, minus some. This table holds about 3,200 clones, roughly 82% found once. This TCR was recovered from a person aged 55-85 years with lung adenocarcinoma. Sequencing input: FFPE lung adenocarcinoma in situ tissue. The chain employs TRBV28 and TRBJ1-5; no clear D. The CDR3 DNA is TGTGCCAGCAGTCCTTTGCTCATTGGCAATCAGCCCCAGCATTTT. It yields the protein CASSPLLIGNQPQHF.